The 24 T cell receptor beta chains in this list originate from one sample, sequenced in a study of CXCR3-negative and CXCR3-positive naive CD8 T cells. The study made its TRB cDNA libraries by 5' RACE, adding UMI labels. TCRdb derives one entry per CDR3 protein from the 5' RACE reads, leaving out DNA. The listing contains around 48,000 distinct CDR3 sequences. The sequenced sample consisted of memory CD8+ T cells from blood. These receptors all stem from a human donor in good health. Some clones in this sample may be carry-over from other donors' samples.

This chain links TRBV20-1 with TRBJ2-1; TCRdb's assignment of TRBD2 cannot be checked, as there is no DNA. The V gene's germline CDR1 is DFQATT and CDR2 SNEGSKA (reference sequence). The CDR3 contains 18 residues. The CDR3 spells CSAIRTSGGPLPPNEQFF.

CDR3 sequence: CSVERGTYNEQFF. The genes are TRBV29-1 and TRBJ2-1; without DNA, the TCRdb call of TRBD1 cannot be checked. Germline V gene sequence: CDR1 SQVTM, CDR2 ANQGSEA. CDR3 length: 13 residues.

This chain joins TRBV20-1 and TRBJ2-7; TCRdb designates TRBD1, a call that cannot be tested without DNA. The CDR3 runs 13 residues. Germline V gives CDR1 DFQATT, CDR2 SNEGSKA (reference sequence). CDR3 in amino acids: CSAKLHQGVEQYF.

This CDR3 reads CSVEGGPGVNIQYF. This chain uses TRBV29-1 with TRBJ2-4; TCRdb's assignment of TRBD1 cannot be checked, as there is no DNA. The CDR3 totals 14 residues. Germline CDR1 and CDR2: SQVTM and ANQGSEA.

The chain combines TRBV6-4 with TRBJ2-7; there is no DNA to check the TCRdb D call of TRBD2. This CDR3 spans 17 amino acids. Germline V lookup: CDR1 MRHNA, CDR2 SNTAGT. The CDR3 spells CASSPDASGPGADEQYF.

The chain uses TRBV11-3 and TRBJ1-1; the TRBD1 assignment by TCRdb is unverifiable without DNA. Germline CDR1 reads SGHNT; CDR2 reads YENEEA. The CDR3 is made up of 14 amino acids. CDR3 region: CASSAFPGTGEAFF.

The chain employs TRBV4-3 and TRBJ2-3; the D call from TCRdb, TRBD1, cannot be confirmed without DNA. The length of the CDR3 is 17 residues. The germline V gene encodes CDR1 LGHNA and CDR2 YSLEER. This CDR3 is CASSQEETGPSLDTQYF.

The genes are TRBV7-6 and TRBJ2-1; TCRdb's D call of TRBD1 is untestable without DNA. The CDR3 runs to 16 residues. The V gene's germline CDR1 is SGHVS and CDR2 FNYEAQ. CDR3 amino acids: CASSPSGITPTGEQFF.

The chain is built from TRBV12-3 or TRBV12-4 and TRBJ2-7; TCRdb indicates TRBD1, and absent DNA this call remains unverified. The CDR3 extends over 13 amino acids. The CDR3: CASSPGQNYEQYF.

The chain combines TRBV5-1 with TRBJ2-1; the D gene TCRdb calls, TRBD1, cannot be checked with no DNA. The CDR3 length is 14 residues. Germline V lookup: CDR1 SGHRS, CDR2 YFSETQ. The CDR3 region is CASNDRQGSDEQFF.

The chain uses TRBV4-3 and TRBJ2-5; the D call from TCRdb, TRBD1, cannot be confirmed without DNA. This CDR3 contains 13 residues. The germline gives CDR1 LGHNA, CDR2 YSLEER. CDR3 residues: CASSHQGSETQYF.

The V and J genes are TRBV6-5 and TRBJ2-7; there is no DNA to check the TCRdb D call of TRBD2. Germline values: CDR1 MNHEY, CDR2 SVGAGI. This CDR3 comprises 16 residues. The CDR3 spells CASSYFLGTSGGEQYF.

The V call is TRBV28, the J call TRBJ2-3; TCRdb proposes TRBD1, but this gene call is untestable without DNA. The CDR3 totals 17 residues. Germline CDR1 and CDR2: MDHEN and SYDVKM. The CDR3 here is CASTAFGERGLEDTQYF.

V usage is TRBV7-6 and J usage is TRBJ2-7; TCRdb lists TRBD2, though no DNA is available to test this call. The germline V gene encodes CDR1 SGHVS and CDR2 FNYEAQ. The CDR3 is made up of 15 amino acids. The chain's CDR3 is CASRALAGVAYEQYF. The full variable domain, its missing parts supplied by reference TRBV7-6 and TRBJ2-7, is GAGVSQSPRYKVTKRGQDVALRCDPISGHVSLYWYRQALGQGPEFLTYFNYEAQQDKSGLPNDRFSAERPEGSISTLTIQRTEQRDSAMYRCASRALAGVAYEQYFGPGTRLTVT.

The chain uses TRBV28 and TRBJ2-7; no DNA is available, so the TRBD1 call from TCRdb remains unchecked. The CDR3 totals 14 residues. Germline V gives CDR1 MDHEN, CDR2 SYDVKM. CDR3: CASSFPRTGGEQYF. Complete variable domain (other parts from reference TRBV28 and TRBJ2-7): DVKVTQSSRYLVKRTGEKVFLECVQDMDHENMFWYRQDPGLGLRLIYFSYDVKMKEKGDIPEGYSVSREKKERFSLILESASTNQTSMYLCASSFPRTGGEQYFGPGTRLTVT.

The chain has TRBV28 and TRBJ2-1. CDR3 length: 12 amino acids. Germline CDR1 reads MDHEN; CDR2 reads SYDVKM. The CDR3 sequence: CASSFPQNEQFF.

The chain employs TRBV29-1 and TRBJ2-7; checking the TCRdb D call of TRBD1 is not possible without DNA. The CDR3 has 12 residues. CDR1 and CDR2 from the germline V gene are SQVTM and ANQGSEA. The CDR3 reads CSVRGRSYEQYF.

This chain uses TRBV29-1 with TRBJ1-1. Germline assignment: CDR1 SQVTM and CDR2 ANQGSEA. This CDR3 comprises 12 residues. The CDR3 protein is CSVVWENTEAFF.

The chain recombines TRBV12-3 or TRBV12-4 with TRBJ1-4; checking the TCRdb D call of TRBD1 is not possible without DNA. The CDR3 totals 13 residues. This CDR3 reads CASSPGPEEKLFF.

The chain combines TRBV29-1 with TRBJ2-1; TCRdb proposes TRBD2, but this gene call is untestable without DNA. The CDR3 is made up of 15 amino acids. Germline loops: CDR1 SQVTM, CDR2 ANQGSEA. The CDR3 is CSGVDPRTAYNEQFF.

V is TRBV29-1 and J is TRBJ2-7; TCRdb reports TRBD1, a call that lacks DNA to check it against. Germline V gene data show CDR1 as SQVTM and CDR2 as ANQGSEA. The CDR3 is 11 amino acids. CDR3 loop: CSIRGVYEQYF.

This chain connects TRBV12-3 or TRBV12-4 to TRBJ1-1. The CDR3 is 12 amino acids. The CDR3 is CASSYKNTEAFF.

The chain uses TRBV25-1 and TRBJ1-6. Germline V lookup: CDR1 MGHDK, CDR2 SYGVNS. The length of the CDR3 is 16 residues. The CDR3 sequence is CASSYPGSSYNSPLHF. The full variable domain, its missing parts supplied by reference TRBV25-1 and TRBJ1-6, is EADIYQTPRYLVIGTGKKITLECSQTMGHDKMYWYQQDPGMELHLIHYSYGVNSTEKGDLSSESTVSRIRTEHFPLTLESARPSHTSQYLCASSYPGSSYNSPLHFGNGTRLTVT.

V usage is TRBV6-6 and J usage is TRBJ1-1; without DNA, the TCRdb call of TRBD1 cannot be checked. The length of the CDR3 is 14 residues. CDR1 is MNHNY, CDR2 SVGAGI, per germline (reference sequence). The CDR3 is CASSVIGGGTEAFF.